This entry lists 2 T cell receptor beta chains sequenced from one sample in a study of CD8 T cells in Susac syndrome. It was with random hexamers that 0.5 to 1 ug RNA was reverse transcribed. From the immunoSEQ multiplex PCR reads, TCRdb called clonotypes with MiXCR, one entry per CDR3 protein. This sample yields around 160,000 distinct CDR3 sequences, of which around 94% are seen a single time; around 0.14% belongs to the top ten. The material sequenced was CD4+ T cells from PBMCs. The source of these receptors is a human donor in good health.

The chain recombines TRBV5-6 with TRBJ2-7, with 7 bases that match TRBD1. Looked up from germline, CDR1 is SGHDT and CDR2 is YYEEEE. This CDR3 is built from 13 residues. Losses at the gene ends were 3 bases for V and 7 bases for J; bases not matched to a gene: 7. The DNA of the CDR3 is TGTGCCAGCAGCTGGCAAGGGGGCAGGGAGCAGTACTTC. Translation: CASSWQGGREQYF.

CDR3 in amino acids: CASQDYGNQPQHF. CDR3 bases: TGTGCCAGCCAGGACTATGGCAATCAGCCCCAGCATTTT. V is TRBV6-1 and J is TRBJ1-5; D remains unclear. The germline V and J ends were trimmed by 8 bases and 2 bases, with 10 bases remaining between them. CDR3 length: 13 amino acids. Germline loops: CDR1 MNHNS, CDR2 SASEGT.